The rows below give T cell receptor beta chains drawn from one sample of a study of beta chain features in type 1 diabetes. Profiled with immunoSEQ multiplex PCR; TCRdb holds only in-frame clones, not every one. Altogether 55,000 to 80,000 clones are present, almost 50% being singletons, with the ten largest covering roughly 0.7%. The sequencing sample was made of central memory CD4+ T cells from blood. Every receptor here comes from a man under 40 with type 1 diabetes. CDR3s include the opening cysteine and the closing phenylalanine or tryptophan. Each record gives: D gene, J gene, V gene, clone size, CDR3 DNA, CDR3 protein. The D gene is left open where the match is weak. Clone size is stated in some rows and not others, as once, few, many or a class when expanded.

- TRBJ1-4 TRBV28 - TGTGCCAGCAGTTTACGCAGGGGTATCGGAAAACTGTTTTTT CASSLRRGIGKLFF
- TRBJ1-3 TRBV5-1 - TGCGCCAGCAGCTCTAATACTGGGGGCACGAACACCATATATTTT CASSSNTGGTNTIYF
TRBD1 TRBJ2-7 TRBV15 few TGTGCCACCAGCAGAGACGGGGGGACAGGGACCGCCTACGAGCAGTACTTC CATSRDGGTGTAYEQYF
- TRBJ1-4 TRBV13 - TGTGCCAGCAGCGGACAGAATGAAAAACTGTTTTTT CASSGQNEKLFF
- TRBJ1-2 TRBV29-1 few TGCAGCGTTGATTCCATTGGGGGCCCCTATCGGGATGGCTACACCTTC CSVDSIGGPYRDGYTF
- TRBJ2-7 TRBV5-1 few TGCGCCAGCAGCTTTCAGGGGGGCCGTGACCACCGGTACTTC CASSFQGGRDHRYF
TRBD2 TRBJ2-7 TRBV2 - TGTGCCAGCAGTGAAGACGGGGGGGCCTACGAGCAGTACTTC CASSEDGGAYEQYF
- TRBJ2-7 TRBV12-5 once TGTGCTAGTGGTCCTAGTGGTGGTACCGCCGAGCAGTACTTC CASGPSGGTAEQYF
TRBD1 TRBJ1-1 TRBV18 - TGTGCCAGCTCACCCGGGACAGAAATCGGGGCTGAAGCTTTCTTT CASSPGTEIGAEAFF
- TRBJ1-5 TRBV9 - TGTGCCAGCAGCGAGCGGGGTAGGGCCGAGCAGCCCCAGCATTTT CASSERGRAEQPQHF
- TRBJ1-2 TRBV2 - TGTGCCAGCAGTGAAGCGCCGGGGATAAGCTATGGCTACACCTTC CASSEAPGISYGYTF
- TRBJ2-4 TRBV11-2 - TGTGCCAGCACCTCGGCCGTAAGGGGCATTCAGTACTTC CASTSAVRGIQYF
- TRBJ2-7 TRBV25-1 - TGTGCCAGCAGACCTACGGAGGCAGGGGTAGGGGAGCAGTACTTC CASRPTEAGVGEQYF
- TRBJ2-3 TRBV9 few TGTGCCAGCAGCGTTGGCCCCAGGATCACAGATACGCAGTATTTT CASSVGPRITDTQYF
TRBD2 TRBJ2-3 TRBV2 few TGTGCCAGCAGTGCGGGACTAGCGGGGGGCACAGATACGCAGTATTTT CASSAGLAGGTDTQYF
- TRBJ2-1 TRBV5-1 few TGCGCCAGCACCTGGGGAGTCGGCGGGGATGAGCAGTTCTTC CASTWGVGGDEQFF
- TRBJ2-7 TRBV19 - TGTGCCAGTAGTCCGAAACCCAGGGGAACGGGCGAGCAGTACTTC CASSPKPRGTGEQYF
- TRBJ2-3 TRBV5-1 - TGCGCCAGCAGCTTCCGAGGGGACATGGGTACAGATACGCAGTATTTT CASSFRGDMGTDTQYF